This T cell receptor beta chain was observed in a study of shared clonotypes between healthy human individuals. Study context: Donors had three CD4 naive, three CD4 memory, two CD8 naive and one CD8 memory plate apiece.

For this clone: What it binds is unknown.

The assay was immunoSEQ multiplex PCR, and TCRdb's table has in-frame clones only and misses some. The table shows over a million clones, with 75% to 80% occurring only once. Points from the study as a whole: Estimated clonotype richness was generally higher in naive than memory subsets.

The V segment lost 8 bases and the J segment 6 bases; nucleotides outside the gene matches: 6. The length of the CDR3 is 11 residues. The V gene's germline CDR1 is DFQATT and CDR2 SNEGSKA (reference sequence). This sequence joins TRBV20-1 and TRBJ1-2; 7 nucleotides agree with TRBD1. This TCR was sampled from a man between 18 and 35 years old in good health. Some clones in this sample may be carry-over from other donors' samples. Source material: memory CD4+ T cells from PBMCs. The subset denotes: CD45RA-negative fraction. The CDR3 DNA follows: TGCAGTACAAGACAGGGAAATGGCTACACCTTC. Protein product: CSTRQGNGYTF.